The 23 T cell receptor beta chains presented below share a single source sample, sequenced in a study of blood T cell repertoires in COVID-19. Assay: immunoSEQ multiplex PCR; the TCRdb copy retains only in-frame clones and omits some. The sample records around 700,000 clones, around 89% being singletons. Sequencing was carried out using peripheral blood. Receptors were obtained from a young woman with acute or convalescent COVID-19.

The CDR3 DNA sequence: TGTGCCAGCAGCCAAGACAGGGGGTATGGGGGGCCCCAGCATTTT. It yields the protein CASSQDRGYGGPQHF. The chain combines TRBV3-1 (or the pseudogene TRBV3-2) with TRBJ1-5; the match to TRBD1 covers 7 bases. This CDR3 region has 15 residues. The V gene's germline CDR1 is LGHDT and CDR2 YNNKEL (reference sequence). V dropped 0 bases and J dropped 9; count of bases not matched to a gene: 8.

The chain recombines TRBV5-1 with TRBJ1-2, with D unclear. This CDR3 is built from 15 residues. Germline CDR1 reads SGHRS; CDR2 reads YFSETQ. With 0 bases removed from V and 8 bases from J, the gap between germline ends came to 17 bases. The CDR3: CASSLDGGFSSGYTF. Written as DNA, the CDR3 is TGCGCCAGCAGCTTGGACGGCGGGTTCTCGTCCGGCTACACCTTC.

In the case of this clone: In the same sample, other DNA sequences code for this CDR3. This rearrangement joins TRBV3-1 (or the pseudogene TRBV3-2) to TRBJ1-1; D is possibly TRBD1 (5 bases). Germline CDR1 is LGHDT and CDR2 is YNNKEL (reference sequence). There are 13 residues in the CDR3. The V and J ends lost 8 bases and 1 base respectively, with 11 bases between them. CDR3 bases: TGTGCCAGCGGGGGAGGGCGGAACACTGAAGCTTTCTTT. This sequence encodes CASGGGRNTEAFF.

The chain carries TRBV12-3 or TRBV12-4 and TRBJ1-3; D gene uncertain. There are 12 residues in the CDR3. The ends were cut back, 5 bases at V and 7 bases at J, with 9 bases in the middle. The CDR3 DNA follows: TGTGCCAGCAGTCCTAACCGTAACACCATATATTTT. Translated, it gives CASSPNRNTIYF.

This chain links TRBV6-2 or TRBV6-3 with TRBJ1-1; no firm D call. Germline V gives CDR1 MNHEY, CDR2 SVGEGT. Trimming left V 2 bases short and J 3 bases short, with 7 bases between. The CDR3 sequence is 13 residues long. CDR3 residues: CASSYEGDTEAFF. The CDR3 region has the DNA TGTGCCAGCAGTTACGAGGGCGACACTGAAGCTTTCTTT.

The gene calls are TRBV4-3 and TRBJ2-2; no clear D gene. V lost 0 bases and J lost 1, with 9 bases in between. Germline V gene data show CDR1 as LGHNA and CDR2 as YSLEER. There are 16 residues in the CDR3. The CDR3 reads CASSQDMALNTGELFF. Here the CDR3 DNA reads TGCGCCAGCAGCCAAGATATGGCCTTGAACACCGGGGAGCTGTTTTTT.

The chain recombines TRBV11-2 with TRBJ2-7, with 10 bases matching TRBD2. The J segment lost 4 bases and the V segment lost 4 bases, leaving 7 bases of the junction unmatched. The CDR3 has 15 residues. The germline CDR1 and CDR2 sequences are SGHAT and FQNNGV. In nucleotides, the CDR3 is TGTGCCAGCAGCTCCCCGGGACTAGCGAGGTACGAGCAGTACTTC. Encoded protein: CASSSPGLARYEQYF.

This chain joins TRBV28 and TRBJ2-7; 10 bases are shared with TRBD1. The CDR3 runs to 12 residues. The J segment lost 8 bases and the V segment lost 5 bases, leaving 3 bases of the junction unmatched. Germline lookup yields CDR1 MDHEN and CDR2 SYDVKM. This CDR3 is CASSPDRGQQYF. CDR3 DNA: TGTGCCAGCAGTCCCGACAGGGGGCAGCAGTACTTC.

The CDR3 loop is CASSSWGGTNTGELFF. The CDR3 nucleotides are TGTGCCAGCAGCTCCTGGGGAGGGACAAACACCGGGGAGCTGTTTTTT. The chain recombines TRBV7-9 with TRBJ2-2; D might be TRBD2 (7 bases). The CDR3 sequence is 16 residues long. The germline CDR1 and CDR2 sequences are SEHNR and FQNEAQ (reference sequence). Trimming left V 4 bases short and J 2 bases short, with 14 bases between.

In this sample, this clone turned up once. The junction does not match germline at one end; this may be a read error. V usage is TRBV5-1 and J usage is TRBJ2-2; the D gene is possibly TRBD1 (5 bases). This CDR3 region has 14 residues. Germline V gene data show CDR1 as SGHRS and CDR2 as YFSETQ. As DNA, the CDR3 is TGCGCCAGCGGCTTGGGGCTGAACACCGGGGAGCTGTTTTTT. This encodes CASGLGLNTGELFF.

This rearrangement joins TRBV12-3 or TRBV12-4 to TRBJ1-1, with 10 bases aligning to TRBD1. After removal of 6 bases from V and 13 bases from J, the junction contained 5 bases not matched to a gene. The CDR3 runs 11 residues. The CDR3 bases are TGTGCCAGCAGCCTGGGACAGGGGCTTTTCTTT. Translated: CASSLGQGLFF.

The chain's CDR3 is CASSLGPERSYEQYF. The CDR3 region has the DNA TGTGCCAGCAGCTTAGGCCCAGAACGCTCCTACGAGCAGTACTTC. The chain recombines TRBV11-2 with TRBJ2-7; D call uncertain. V was cut by 1 base and J by 0 bases, with 10 bases left in between. From germline, CDR1 is SGHAT and CDR2 FQNNGV. The CDR3 covers 15 residues.

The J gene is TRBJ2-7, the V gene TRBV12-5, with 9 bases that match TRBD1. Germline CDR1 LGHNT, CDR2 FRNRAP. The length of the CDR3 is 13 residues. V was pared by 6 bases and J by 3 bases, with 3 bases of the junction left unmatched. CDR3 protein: CASGRDRVYEQYF. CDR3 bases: TGTGCTAGTGGACGGGACAGGGTCTACGAGCAGTACTTC.

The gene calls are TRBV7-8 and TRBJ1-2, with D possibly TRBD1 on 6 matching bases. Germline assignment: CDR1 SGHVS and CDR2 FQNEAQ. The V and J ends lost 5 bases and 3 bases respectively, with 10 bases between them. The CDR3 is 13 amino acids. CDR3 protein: CASSHRTDYGYTF. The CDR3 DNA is TGTGCCAGCAGCCATAGGACAGACTATGGCTACACCTTC.

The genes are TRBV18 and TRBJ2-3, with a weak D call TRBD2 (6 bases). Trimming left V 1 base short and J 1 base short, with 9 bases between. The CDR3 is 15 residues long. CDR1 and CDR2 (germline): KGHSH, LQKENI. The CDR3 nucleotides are TGTGCCAGCTCACCACGGGGCGGGGGCACAGATACGCAGTATTTT. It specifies CASSPRGGGTDTQYF.

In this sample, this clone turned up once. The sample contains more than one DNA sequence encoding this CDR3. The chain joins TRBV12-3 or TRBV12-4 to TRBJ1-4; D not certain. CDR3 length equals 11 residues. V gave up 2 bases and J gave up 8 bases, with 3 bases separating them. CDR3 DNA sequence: TGTGCCAGCAGTTTACGGGAAAAACTGTTTTTT. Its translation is CASSLREKLFF.

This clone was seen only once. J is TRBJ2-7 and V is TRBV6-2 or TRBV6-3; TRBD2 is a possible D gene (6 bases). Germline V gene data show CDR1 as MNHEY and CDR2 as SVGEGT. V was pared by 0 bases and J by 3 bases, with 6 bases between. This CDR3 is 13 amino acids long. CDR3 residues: CASSYSEGYEQYF. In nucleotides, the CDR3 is TGTGCCAGCAGTTACTCGGAGGGCTACGAGCAGTACTTC.

The CDR3 nucleotides are TGCAGCGTCGGCTCGGGAACAGGGGCGGGAGGCAAAAACATTCAGTACTTC. Protein product: CSVGSGTGAGGKNIQYF. V usage is TRBV29-1 and J usage is TRBJ2-4, with D possibly TRBD2 on 8 matching bases. CDR3 size: 17 residues. V was cut by 6 bases and J by 3 bases, with 24 bases left in between. The germline CDR1 and CDR2 sequences are SQVTM and ANQGSEA.

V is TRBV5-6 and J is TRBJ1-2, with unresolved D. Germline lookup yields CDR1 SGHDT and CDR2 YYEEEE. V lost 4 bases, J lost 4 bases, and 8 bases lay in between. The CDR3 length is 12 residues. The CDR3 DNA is TGTGCCAGCAGCCCAGGATCCTATGGCTACACCTTC. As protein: CASSPGSYGYTF.

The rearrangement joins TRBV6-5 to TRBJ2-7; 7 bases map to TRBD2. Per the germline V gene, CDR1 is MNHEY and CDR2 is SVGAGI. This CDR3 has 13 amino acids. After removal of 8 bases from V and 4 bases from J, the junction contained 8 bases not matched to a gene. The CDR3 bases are TGTGCCAGCGGGGGGGGACCTGAATACGAGCAGTACTTC. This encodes CASGGGPEYEQYF.

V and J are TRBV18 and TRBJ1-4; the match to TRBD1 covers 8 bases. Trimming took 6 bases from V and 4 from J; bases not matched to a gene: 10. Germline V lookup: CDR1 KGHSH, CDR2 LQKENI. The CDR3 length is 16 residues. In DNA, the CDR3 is TGTGCCAGCTCCTTCGGACAGGGAAGGGGTAATGAAAAACTGTTTTTT. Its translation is CASSFGQGRGNEKLFF.

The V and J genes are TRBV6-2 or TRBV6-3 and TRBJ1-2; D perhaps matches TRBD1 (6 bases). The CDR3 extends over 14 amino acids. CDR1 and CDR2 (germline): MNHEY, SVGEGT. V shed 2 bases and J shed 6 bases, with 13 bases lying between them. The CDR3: CASSYLIQGNGYTF. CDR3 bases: TGTGCCAGCAGTTACCTCATACAGGGAAATGGCTACACCTTC.

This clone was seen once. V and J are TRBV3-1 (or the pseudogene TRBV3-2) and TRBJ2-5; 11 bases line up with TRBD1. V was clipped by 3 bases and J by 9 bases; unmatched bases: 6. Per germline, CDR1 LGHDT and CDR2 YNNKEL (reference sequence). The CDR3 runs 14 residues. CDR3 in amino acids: CASSHLGQGGPQYF. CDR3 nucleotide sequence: TGTGCCAGCAGCCACCTGGGACAGGGGGGGCCCCAGTACTTC.